The source of this T cell receptor (beta chain) is a study of T cells in Graves' hyperthyroidism and ophthalmopathy (dated by TCRdb to about 2019). General notes on the study: Peripheral blood was sampled at the time of initial diagnosis, prior to any treatment. Prospective prediction of ophthalmopathy was tested in an independent validation cohort consisting of 18 hyperthyroidism patients and over 15 patients who later progressed to ophthalmopathy. The 75 to 100 discovery patients were divided at random into training and test sets in a 7:3 ratio. To identify TCR V-J signatures that set the groups apart, the researchers used a discovery cohort of about a hundred patients, made up of around 42 with Graves' ophthalmopathy and 55 to 65 with stable Graves' hyperthyroidism. The paper reports TCR Vbeta CDR3 sequencing of 135 peripheral blood samples: fewer than 50 ophthalmopathy, about 75 hyperthyroidism and around 17 progressor patients. Once sampling was done, hyperthyroidism patients were given methimazole at a starting dose of 30 mg daily, whereas ophthalmopathy patients were given high-dose intravenous methylprednisolone. Thyroid tissue and blood T-cell repertoires from roughly six Graves' hyperthyroidism patients were also compared in the study. Results and caveats for the whole study, not just this receptor: No statistical method was used to fix the sample size in advance, and group allocation was not hidden from the investigators. In validation, progression to ophthalmopathy was predicted by the model with roughly 71% sensitivity and roughly 72% specificity, a median of about 6 months before onset. Most expanded thyroid clonotypes (frequency above 0.001) were also found in blood, which suggests that blood repertoires may mirror thyroid immune responses. Ophthalmopathy was separated from stable hyperthyroidism by a 13 V-J signature model, with approximately 85% sensitivity and roughly 81% specificity obtained in cross-validation and 80%/75% obtained in testing.

The germline V gene (reference sequence) gives CDR1 as MNHEY and CDR2 as SMNVEV. The germline V end is reduced by 5 bases and the J end by 4 bases; junction bases left unmatched: 7. The CDR3, cysteine through phenylalanine, is 14 amino acids long. Only the CDR3 region is kept as DNA, spanning 42 bases read in frame from base 1. This clonotype was seen ten or more times. The clone's antigen remains unknown. The record has no base qualities; no much larger clone is one base away. Amplification of TCR beta CDR3 regions was carried out from RNA transcripts. For the first round of RT-PCR on the TCR CDR3, the HTBI primer set was used together with the Qiagen OneStep RT-PCR kit. Libraries were constructed in a second round of multiplex PCR, after which size selection and purification were performed. Libraries were sequenced paired-end with 100 bp reads on an Illumina HiSeq2000. The paper's data handling went like this. Raw data were processed with SOAPnuke, discarding reads with adapters, uncalled bases, mean Phred below 15, or no exact constant-primer or identifier match. High-quality paired reads were merged using COPE v1.2.5, and each unique nucleotide sequence was defined as a clonotype. MiTCR v1.1 was used to align clonotypes to the IMGT TRBV, TRBD and TRBJ reference segments. Only V-J combinations with frequency above 0.0001, covering 99% to 99.2% of repertoires, were analysed. The TCS score was defined as the ratio of F50 (clonal expansion) to E x V (chaos), calculated using BLOSUM62-based TCRdist between CDR3 peptides within each V-J. Welch's t-statistics and random forest reduced several hundred V-J features to under 15, which were used in a naive Bayes classifier (R e1071). TCRdb ran its own pipeline on the public reads, namely fastp trimming at Q25 and MiXCR clone calling, and kept in-frame beta chains. One record per CDR3 amino acid sequence lists the most common genes and DNA. These V and J calls are TCRdb output, not the study's own analysis. The sample table lists under 350,000 distinct CDR3 sequences, roughly 13% of them with a count of one. Of the sample, approximately 35% falls within the top ten clones.

Ophthalmopathy patients had moderately to severely active disease, with a Clinical Activity Score of 3 or more, a NOSPECS grade of 4 or more, and a disease duration of less than 3 months. Exclusion was applied to patients with uncontrolled infections, other autoimmune diseases, pregnancy or lactation. Clinical symptoms, serum thyroxine and TRAb, thyroid ultrasound, and orbital computed tomography formed the basis for the diagnoses. Ficoll-Paque density gradient centrifugation was used to isolate PBMCs from under 11 ml of fresh peripheral blood. Total RNA was extracted with Trizol reagent, and quality was checked on an Agilent 2100 Bioanalyzer.

The clonotype was recovered from a woman between 35 and 50 years old with Graves' ophthalmopathy. The chain is encoded by TRBV27 joined to TRBJ2-5, and 7 junction bases match TRBD1. The sample taken for sequencing was blood. Read as DNA, the sequence is TGTGCCAGCAGTCAGCAGGACAGGCCAGAGACCCAGTACTTC. The encoded protein is CASSQQDRPETQYF.